This record looks at one TCR beta chain sequence and its context. These data come from a study of PD-1 blockade in classical Hodgkin lymphoma. TCRdb's table, derived via immunoSEQ multiplex PCR, lists solely in-frame clones and lacks some. Of some 100,000 clones in the sample, 80% to 95% were seen once. Every patient was affected by relapse after autologous stem cell transplantation, while exposure to brentuximab vedotin was not uniform. The V gene end was trimmed by 3 bases and the J gene end by 7 bases; junction bases not matched to a gene: 9. The CDR3 consists of 14 residues. CDR1 and CDR2 from the germline V gene are SGDLS and YYNGEE.

Sequences were derived from peripheral blood mononuclear cells (PBMCs), sampled at baseline. The source is a human donor with classical Hodgkin lymphoma. The V gene is TRBV9, the J gene TRBJ1-1; 7 nucleotides match TRBD1. The CDR3: CASSASQGSREAFF. Written as DNA, the CDR3 is TGTGCCAGCAGCGCGTCACAGGGGTCGCGTGAAGCTTTCTTT.